Presented here are 9 T cell receptor beta chains from one specimen sequenced in a study of PD-L1 blockade in urothelial cancer. Time point given: peripheral blood 6 weeks after treatment start. Sequenced by immunoSEQ multiplex PCR; TCRdb stores in-frame clones only, minus some. This sample has 48,000 or so clones, with approximately 86% found just once. The sample was PBMCs, taken around atezolizumab (anti-PD-L1) treatment. The origin of the receptors is a man between 60 and 75 years old with urothelial cancer.

The rearrangement uses TRBV7-3 and TRBJ2-5; 7 bases are a match to TRBD1. V shed 2 bases and J 5 bases; nucleotides not matched to a gene: 11. The CDR3 loop spans 16 amino acids. CDR1 is SGHTA and CDR2 is FQGTGA in the germline V gene. The CDR3 nucleotides are TGTGCCAGCAGCTTAGGGACAGCGGCCCCCCGGGAGACCCAGTACTTC. This codes for CASSLGTAAPRETQYF.

The rearrangement uses TRBV15 and TRBJ1-3; 8 nucleotides match TRBD1. Per germline, CDR1 LNHNV and CDR2 YYDKDF (reference sequence). The CDR3 totals 15 residues. The trim removed 2 bases at V and 1 base at J, leaving 1 base unmatched. CDR3 sequence reads: CATSRTGGSGNTIYF. The CDR3 region has the DNA TGTGCCACCAGCAGAACAGGGGGATCTGGAAACACCATATATTTT. Full variable domain (missing parts from reference TRBV15 and TRBJ1-3): DAMVIQNPRYQVTQFGKPVTLSCSQTLNHNVMYWYQQKSSQAPKLLFHYYDKDFNNEADTPDNFQSRRPNTSFCFLDIRSPGLGDTAMYLCATSRTGGSGNTIYFGEGSWLTVV.

This clone was observed once. This chain joins TRBV15 and TRBJ2-1; TRBD1 aligns across 8 bases. Trimming cost V 4 bases and J 3 bases; bases outside gene matches: 14. This CDR3 has 18 residues. Germline loops: CDR1 LNHNV, CDR2 YYDKDF (reference sequence). The CDR3 sequence is CATSKKARQGLDYNEQFF. In DNA, the CDR3 is TGTGCCACCAGCAAAAAAGCCCGACAGGGGCTGGACTACAATGAGCAGTTCTTC.

This clone has only one observation. J is TRBJ1-2 and V is TRBV7-8; TRBD1 matches 7 bases. From germline, CDR1 is SGHVS and CDR2 FQNEAQ. The CDR3 extends over 15 amino acids. J was trimmed by 7 bases and V by 5 bases; bases with no gene match: 13. For the CDR3, the DNA is TGTGCCAGCAGCCCGTACGCCGACAGGGACAGTGGCTACACCTTC. Protein: CASSPYADRDSGYTF.

V and J are TRBV21-1 and TRBJ1-2. TRBV21-1 is given as a pseudogene. This CDR3 spans 12 amino acids. Written as DNA, the CDR3 is TGTGCCAGCAGCAAAGTCGGGTGGGGCTACACCTTC. Encoded protein: CASSKVGWGYTF.

The V and J genes are TRBV9 and TRBJ2-7; 12 bases match TRBD2. The CDR3 has 15 amino acids. The germline gives CDR1 SGDLS, CDR2 YYNGEE. The V and J ends lost 3 bases and 6 bases, in that order; junction bases with no gene match: 7. The CDR3 nucleotides read TGTGCCAGCAGCGCCCTAGCGGGGGGGCCCTCCGAGCAGTACTTC. It encodes CASSALAGGPSEQYF. The full variable domain, with the rest looked up from reference TRBV9 and TRBJ2-7, is DSGVTQTPKHLITATGQRVTLRCSPRSGDLSVYWYQQSLDQGLQFLIQYYNGEERAKGNILERFSAQQFPDLHSELNLSSLELGDSALYFCASSALAGGPSEQYFGPGTRLTVT.

This sequence joins TRBV28 and TRBJ1-1, with unresolved D. The CDR3 contains 13 residues. Germline V gene data show CDR1 as MDHEN and CDR2 as SYDVKM. Trimming pared 4 bases from V and 0 bases from J, leaving 6 bases between. The CDR3 reads CASSSFMNTEAFF. The CDR3 bases are TGTGCCAGCAGTTCGTTTATGAACACTGAAGCTTTCTTT.

The chain couples TRBV2 to TRBJ2-3; TRBD2 agrees at 14 bases. Germline trimming cut 7 bases from V and 6 bases from J; bases unmatched to any gene: 15. The CDR3 has 18 residues. Germline values: CDR1 SNHLY, CDR2 FYNNEI. CDR3 in DNA: TGTGCCAGCATCATCCGCATTCCGGGACTAGCGGGGGTGGATACGCAGTATTTT. Translated, it gives CASIIRIPGLAGVDTQYF.

This rearrangement joins TRBV7-2 to TRBJ2-2; TRBD1 agrees at 8 bases. Germline lookup yields CDR1 SGHTA and CDR2 FQGNSA. V dropped 5 bases and J dropped 3; count of bases not matched to a gene: 11. This CDR3 is 17 amino acids long. CDR3 sequence reads: CASSQSLGQVYTGELFF. In nucleotides, the CDR3 is TGTGCCAGCAGCCAATCGCTGGGACAGGTTTACACCGGGGAGCTGTTTTTT. Together with reference TRBV7-2 and TRBJ2-2, the CDR3 gives the full variable domain: GAGVSQSPSNKVTEKGKDVELRCDPISGHTALYWYRQSLGQGLEFLIYFQGNSAPDKSGLPSDRFSAERTGGSVSTLTIQRTQQEDSAVYLCASSQSLGQVYTGELFFGEGSRLTVL.